This T cell receptor beta chain stems from a study of regulatory T cells. Findings and limits, study-wide: Hydrophobic residues at CDR3 positions 6 and 7 were enriched in conventional CD4+ T cells of CD3G-deficient patients.

Every patient with CD3G deficiency had evidence of autoimmunity. Regulatory (CD25-high CD127-low) and conventional (CD25-low CD127-high) CD4+ T cells were sorted separately. Amplification used 52 TRBV primers and 13 TRBJ primers. TCRdb keeps only in-frame clones here, not all; method: immunoSEQ multiplex PCR. This table has almost 30,000 clones, around 92% appearing once. This clone was seen a handful of times. Its antigen is unknown. Trimming cost V 1 base and J 0 bases, with 12 bases left between them. The CDR3 sequence is 15 residues long. The germline V gene has CDR1 GTSNPN and CDR2 SVGIG (reference sequence).

The specimen sequenced was conventional CD4+ T cells sorted from blood. This TCR came from a person in their late teens or twenties with CD3G deficiency. This rearrangement joins TRBV30 to TRBJ1-1, with D possibly being TRBD1 (5 bases). For the CDR3, the DNA is TGTGCCTGGAGTGCCCCAGGGTTTATGAACACTGAAGCTTTCTTT. This encodes CAWSAPGFMNTEAFF.